This T cell receptor (beta chain) was identified in a study of regulatory T cells in long-lasting Graves disease. Background on the study: Persistent Graves' disease denoted over 5 years of antithyroid drugs plus positive TSH receptor antibodies. Study observations and caveats: There were preferences for TRBV28, TRBJ1-2 and TRBJ2-5 in persistent disease. TCR diversity was lower in persistent Graves' patients (versus newly diagnosed ones).

Noted time point: persistent/refractory GD, antithyroid drugs over 5 years with positive TRAb. There was RNA extracted from PBMCs, and the TCR library was made from it. Construction of the TCR beta libraries employed iRepertoire HTBI primers in conjunction with Arm-PCR of CDR3 regions. Per the original data handling: The samples included 62 TRBV and more than 12 TRBJ segments. TCRdb called the multiplex PCR reads again in MiXCR, with one record for every CDR3 protein. The V and J calls, along with clone size, are taken from TCRdb and not from the paper's own processing. This table holds 300,000 to 400,000 distinct CDR3 sequences, around 20% found once. The V gene lost 4 bases and the J gene lost 2 bases, with 15 bases spanning the gap. CDR1 and CDR2 (germline): SGHAT, FQNNGV. The CDR3 is made up of 15 amino acids. This clonotype was detected many times. The antigen remains undetermined.

The sequence came from a female donor with Graves disease. The V gene is TRBV11-2, the J gene TRBJ2-7; D remains ambiguous. The starting material was peripheral blood mononuclear cells (PBMCs), obtained when the disease was refractory, from a patient treated with antithyroid drugs. The CDR3 DNA sequence: TGTGCCAGCAGCTCCGTGAGATGGGATCCCTACGAGCAGTACTTC. Its protein product is CASSSVRWDPYEQYF.